This entry concerns a single T cell receptor beta chain. The antigen is unknown. This record belongs to a study of cytomegalovirus exposure and HLA in healthy donors. Whole-study context: There were 70 million to 95 million unique TCRs (from HLA-typed donors) in an early data release.

Study-level points and caveats: Other equally common chains were less clonally expanded than HLA-associated TCR beta chains, a later analysis showed. When the data were analyzed later, several of the most significant clusters appeared to be linked to common viral pathogens. A later analysis found TCR association rates differed by HLA locus, highest for DRB1 and lowest for HLA-C.

The PCR made use of 60 Vbeta and 13 Jbeta primers. Repertoires were generated with immunoSEQ multiplex PCR, while TCRdb's copy carries only in-frame clones and drops some. The sample yields tens of thousands of clones, roughly 76% seen once. The CDR3 has 15 amino acids. Germline V lookup: CDR1 SGHTA, CDR2 FQGNSA. J was trimmed by 12 bases and V by 6 bases; bases with no gene match: 15. The sequence came from a woman younger than 45 in good health and CMV-seronegative. The chain recombines TRBV7-2 with TRBJ2-1; 9 nucleotides agree with TRBD2. The material sequenced was PBMCs. Here the CDR3 DNA reads TGTGCCAGCAGGTATCGGGGGACTAGCCAAGCTTCGCAGTTCTTC. Its translation: CASRYRGTSQASQFF.